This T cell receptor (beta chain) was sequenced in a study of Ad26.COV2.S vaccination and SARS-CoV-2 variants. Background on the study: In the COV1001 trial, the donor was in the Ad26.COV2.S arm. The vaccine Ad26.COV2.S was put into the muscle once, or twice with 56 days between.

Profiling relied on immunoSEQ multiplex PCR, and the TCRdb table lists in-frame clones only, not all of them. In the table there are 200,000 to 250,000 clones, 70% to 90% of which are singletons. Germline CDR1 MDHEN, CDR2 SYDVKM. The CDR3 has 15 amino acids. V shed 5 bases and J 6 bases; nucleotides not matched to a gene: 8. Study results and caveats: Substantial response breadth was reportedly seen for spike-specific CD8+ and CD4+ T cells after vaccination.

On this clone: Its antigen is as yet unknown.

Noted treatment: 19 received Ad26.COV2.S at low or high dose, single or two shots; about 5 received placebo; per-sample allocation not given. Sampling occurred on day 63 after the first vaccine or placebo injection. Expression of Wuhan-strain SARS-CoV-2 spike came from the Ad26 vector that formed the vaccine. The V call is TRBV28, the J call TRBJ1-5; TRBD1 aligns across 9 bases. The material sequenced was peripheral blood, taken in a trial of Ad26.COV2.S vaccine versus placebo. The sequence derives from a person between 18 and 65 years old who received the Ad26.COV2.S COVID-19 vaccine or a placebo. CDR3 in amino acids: CASSPQQGAGQPQHF. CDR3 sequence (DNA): TGTGCCAGCAGTCCCCAACAGGGGGCAGGTCAGCCCCAGCATTTT.